One and the same sample provided the 14 T cell receptor beta chains below, sequenced in a study of regulatory T cells in long-lasting Graves disease. HTBI primers from iRepertoire and Arm-PCR of CDR3 regions yielded the TCR beta libraries. Using its own MiXCR run on the multiplex PCR reads, TCRdb lists one record per CDR3 protein. Among almost 350,000 distinct CDR3 sequences listed, around 19% were seen once. The sample's time point: persistent/refractory GD, antithyroid drugs over 5 years with positive TRAb. PBMCs provided the RNA from which the TCR library was made. The material sequenced was peripheral blood mononuclear cells (PBMCs), taken when the disease was refractory, from a patient treated with antithyroid drugs. The receptors shown here come from a female donor with Graves disease.

The V call is TRBV2, the J call TRBJ2-5; 8 positions agree with TRBD2. Germline assignment: CDR1 SNHLY and CDR2 FYNNEI. V lost 0 bases and J lost 5; bases outside the gene matches: 14. The CDR3 has 18 residues. The chain's CDR3 is CASSEALLAGGPSETQYF. The CDR3 nucleotides read TGTGCCAGCAGTGAAGCGCTTCTGGCGGGAGGCCCTTCGGAGACCCAGTACTTC.

CDR3 sequence reads: CASSALLSGANVLTF. The CDR3 bases are TGTGCCAGCAGCGCTCTACTCTCTGGGGCCAACGTCCTGACTTTC. The chain joins TRBV7-9 to TRBJ2-6, with no clear D. Trimming removed 5 bases from V and 0 bases from J, with 8 bases in between. CDR3 size: 15 residues. Germline CDR1 SEHNR, CDR2 FQNEAQ (reference sequence).

This clonotype was counted at least ten times. The gene calls are TRBV28 and TRBJ2-7, with 15 bases matching TRBD2. Looked up from germline, CDR1 is MDHEN and CDR2 is SYDVKM. After removal of 5 bases from V and 0 bases from J, the junction contained 8 bases not matched to a gene. The length of the CDR3 is 18 residues. CDR3 nucleotide sequence: TGTGCCAGCAGTCCCTGGACTAGCGGGAGGGCGGTCTCCTACGAGCAGTACTTC. This sequence encodes CASSPWTSGRAVSYEQYF.

This clonotype was picked up many times. J is TRBJ1-6 and V is TRBV20-1; D unclear. The CDR3 covers 14 residues. V lost 4 bases to trimming and J lost 0 bases, with 7 bases between them. Germline V gene sequence: CDR1 DFQATT, CDR2 SNEGSKA (reference sequence). DNA of the CDR3: TGCAGTGCTACCCGGAGCTCCTATAATTCACCCCTCCACTTT. This codes for CSATRSSYNSPLHF.

The chain combines TRBV13 with TRBJ2-5; a possible D gene is TRBD2 (5 bases). The germline CDR1 and CDR2 sequences are PRHDT and FYEKMQ (reference sequence). CDR3 size: 15 residues. Trimming stripped 1 base from V and 7 bases from J, with 16 bases between. CDR3 sequence reads: CASSLEAGHAGTQYF. CDR3 DNA: TGTGCCAGCAGCTTAGAGGCAGGCCATGCGGGGACCCAGTACTTC.

A remark on this clonotype: As the CDR3 is not closed by the conserved phenylalanine or tryptophan, this likely results from a read error. The rearrangement uses TRBV11-2 and TRBJ1-5; D ambiguous. Between the trimmed V and J ends, which lost 3 bases and 1 base, there was a span of 4 bases. This CDR3 spans 13 amino acids. Germline loops: CDR1 SGHAT, CDR2 FQNNGV. CDR3 loop: CASSLGSNQPQHS. Written as DNA, the CDR3 is TGTGCCAGCAGCTTGGGCAGCAATCAGCCCCAGCATTCT.

This clonotype was picked up many times. This chain uses TRBV10-3 with TRBJ1-5; D is unclear. CDR1 and CDR2 (germline): ENHRY, SYGVKD. The CDR3 extends over 13 amino acids. Trimming removed 4 bases at V and 0 bases at J, with 4 bases between. CDR3 in amino acids: CAISADSNQPQHF. CDR3 DNA sequence: TGTGCCATCAGTGCGGATAGCAATCAGCCCCAGCATTTT.

This clonotype was recorded many times. The chain combines TRBV3-1 with TRBJ1-4; D unclear. V was trimmed by 1 base and J by 10 bases, leaving 10 bases between them. This CDR3 is 13 amino acids long. Germline assignment: CDR1 LGHDT and CDR2 YNNKEL (reference sequence). CDR3 sequence reads: CASSQGGGGKLFF. The CDR3 DNA follows: TGTGCCAGCAGCCAAGGAGGAGGAGGAAAACTGTTTTTT.

There are a few counts of this clonotype. The gene calls are TRBV2 and TRBJ1-2, with 8 bases fitting TRBD1. CDR1 SNHLY and CDR2 FYNNEI come from the germline V gene. This CDR3 region has 14 residues. The V segment lost 6 bases and the J segment 5 bases; nucleotides outside the gene matches: 8. The chain's CDR3 is CASSAGGTGYGYTF. Written as DNA, the CDR3 is TGTGCCAGCAGCGCCGGCGGGACAGGTTATGGCTACACCTTC.

This clonotype was counted many times. The rearrangement links TRBV7-8 to TRBJ2-7; possibly TRBD2 for D (5 bases). Trimming took 2 bases from V and 0 from J, leaving 8 bases between them. The CDR3 is 14 residues long. The V gene's germline CDR1 is SGHVS and CDR2 FQNEAQ. CDR3 DNA sequence: TGTGCCAGCAGCTTATACGGGGACTCCTACGAGCAGTACTTC. Amino acids: CASSLYGDSYEQYF.

This clonotype turned up a few times. The rearrangement joins TRBV11-2 to TRBJ2-3; TRBD2 agrees at 7 bases. The length of the CDR3 is 18 residues. The germline gives CDR1 SGHAT, CDR2 FQNNGV. With 4 bases clipped from V and 1 base from J, the junction kept 14 bases outside the gene matches. CDR3 in DNA: TGTGCCAGCAGCTCCCGAGTTGCGGGAGAGGGCGGCACAGATACGCAGTATTTT. This sequence encodes CASSSRVAGEGGTDTQYF.

A few counts support this clonotype. The chain employs TRBV29-1 and TRBJ1-1; possible D gene TRBD1, 5 bases. Per the germline V gene, CDR1 is SQVTM and CDR2 is ANQGSEA. The V end lost 7 bases, the J end lost 6 bases, and 15 bases lay between the germline ends. The CDR3 is 12 amino acids. CDR3 DNA sequence: TGCAGCGGACTCCGGGACTTGGCTGAAGCTTTCTTT. Protein product: CSGLRDLAEAFF.

This chain joins TRBV5-1 and TRBJ2-2; TRBD1 aligns across 7 bases. J gave up 4 bases and V 2 bases, and 8 bases lay outside the gene matches. The CDR3 is 16 amino acids. CDR1 and CDR2 (germline): SGHRS, YFSETQ. The CDR3 DNA follows: TGCGCCAGCAGCTTTAATTCAGGGGGAAGCACCGGGGAGCTGTTTTTT. It is translated as CASSFNSGGSTGELFF.

The chain employs TRBV20-1 and TRBJ1-1, with D possibly TRBD1 on 6 matching bases. CDR1 DFQATT and CDR2 SNEGSKA come from the germline V gene (reference sequence). This CDR3 spans 14 amino acids. V lost 3 bases, J lost 5 bases, and 16 bases lay in between. CDR3 residues: CSASPGRGGTEAFF. The CDR3 coding sequence is TGCAGTGCTAGTCCCGGCAGGGGAGGAACTGAAGCTTTCTTT.